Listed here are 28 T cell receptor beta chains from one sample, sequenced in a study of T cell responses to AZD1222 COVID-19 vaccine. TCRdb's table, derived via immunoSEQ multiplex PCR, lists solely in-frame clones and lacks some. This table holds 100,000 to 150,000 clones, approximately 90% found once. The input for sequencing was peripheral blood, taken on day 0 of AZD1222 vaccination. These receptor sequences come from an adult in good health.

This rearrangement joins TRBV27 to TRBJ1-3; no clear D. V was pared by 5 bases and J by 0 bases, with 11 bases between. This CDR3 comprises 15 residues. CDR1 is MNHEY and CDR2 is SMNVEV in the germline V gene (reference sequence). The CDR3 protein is CASSPTAYSGNTIYF. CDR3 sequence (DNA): TGTGCCAGCAGTCCCACAGCGTACTCTGGAAACACCATATATTTT.

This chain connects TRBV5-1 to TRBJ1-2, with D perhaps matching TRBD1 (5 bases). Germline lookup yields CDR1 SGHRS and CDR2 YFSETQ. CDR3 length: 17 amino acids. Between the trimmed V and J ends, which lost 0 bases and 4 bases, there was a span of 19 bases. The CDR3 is CASSLGGTGAIGYGYTF. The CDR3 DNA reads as TGCGCCAGCAGCTTGGGGGGCACCGGGGCTATAGGCTATGGCTACACCTTC.

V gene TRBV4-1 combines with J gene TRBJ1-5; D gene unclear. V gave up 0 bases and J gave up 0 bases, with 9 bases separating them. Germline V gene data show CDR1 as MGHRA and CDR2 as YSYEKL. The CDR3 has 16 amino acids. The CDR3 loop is CASSQEAAVSNQPQHF. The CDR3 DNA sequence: TGCGCCAGCAGCCAAGAGGCAGCGGTTAGCAATCAGCCCCAGCATTTT.

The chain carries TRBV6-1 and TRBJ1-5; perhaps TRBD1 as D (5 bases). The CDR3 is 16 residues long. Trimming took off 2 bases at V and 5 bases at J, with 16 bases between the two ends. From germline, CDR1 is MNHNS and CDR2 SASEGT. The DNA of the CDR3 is TGTGCCAGCAGTGAATTTGACAGAACGGGCCATCAGCCCCAGCATTTT. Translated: CASSEFDRTGHQPQHF.

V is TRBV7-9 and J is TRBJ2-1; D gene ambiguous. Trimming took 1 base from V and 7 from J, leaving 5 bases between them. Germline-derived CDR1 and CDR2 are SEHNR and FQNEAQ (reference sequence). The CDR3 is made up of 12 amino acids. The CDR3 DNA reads TGTGCCAGCAGCTTAGACGAGAATGAGCAGTTCTTC. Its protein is CASSLDENEQFF.

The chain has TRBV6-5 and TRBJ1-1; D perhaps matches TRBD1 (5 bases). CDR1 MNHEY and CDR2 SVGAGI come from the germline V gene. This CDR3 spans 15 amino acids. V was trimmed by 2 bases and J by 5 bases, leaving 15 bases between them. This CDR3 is CASSYAGGRTTEAFF. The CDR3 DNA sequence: TGTGCCAGCAGTTACGCCGGGGGACGAACGACTGAAGCTTTCTTT.

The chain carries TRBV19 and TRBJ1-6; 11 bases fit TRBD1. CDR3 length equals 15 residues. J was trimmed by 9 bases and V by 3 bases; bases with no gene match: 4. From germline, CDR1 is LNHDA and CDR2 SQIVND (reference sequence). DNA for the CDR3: TGTGCCAGTAGTATCGGGACAGGGGGTTCTTCACCCCTCCACTTT. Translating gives CASSIGTGGSSPLHF.

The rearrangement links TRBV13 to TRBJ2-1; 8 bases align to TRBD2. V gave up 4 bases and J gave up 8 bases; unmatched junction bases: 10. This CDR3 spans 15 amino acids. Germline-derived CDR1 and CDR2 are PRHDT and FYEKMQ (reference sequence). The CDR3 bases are TGTGCCAGCAGCTCGTTCCAGCGGGAGTACTATGAGCAGTTCTTC. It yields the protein CASSSFQREYYEQFF.

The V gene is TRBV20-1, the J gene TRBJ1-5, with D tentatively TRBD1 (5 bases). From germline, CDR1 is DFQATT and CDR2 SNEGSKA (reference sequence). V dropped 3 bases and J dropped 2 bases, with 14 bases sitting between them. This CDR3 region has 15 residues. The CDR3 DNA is TGCAGTGCTAGTGTGTGGGGAGGGGGCAATCAGCCCCAGCATTTT. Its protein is CSASVWGGGNQPQHF.

This CDR3 is CASSLDEEGAHGNEQFF. CDR3 nucleotide sequence: TGTGCCAGCAGCTTAGATGAAGAGGGGGCCCACGGCAATGAGCAGTTCTTC. The J gene is TRBJ2-1, the V gene TRBV7-3, with 7 bases lining up with TRBD1. The CDR3 runs to 17 residues. Trimming cost V 2 bases and J 6 bases; bases outside gene matches: 13. The germline V gene has CDR1 SGHTA and CDR2 FQGTGA.

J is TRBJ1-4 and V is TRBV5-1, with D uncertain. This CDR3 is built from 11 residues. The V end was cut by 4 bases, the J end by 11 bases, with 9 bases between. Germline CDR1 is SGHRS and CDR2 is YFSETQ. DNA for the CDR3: TGCGCCAGCAGCGATGAGTCGAAACTGTTTTTT. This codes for CASSDESKLFF.

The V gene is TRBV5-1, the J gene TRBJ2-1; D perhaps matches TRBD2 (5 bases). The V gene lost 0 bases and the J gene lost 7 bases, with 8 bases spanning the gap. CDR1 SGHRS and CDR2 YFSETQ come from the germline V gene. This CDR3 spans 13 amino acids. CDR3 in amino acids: CASSLGTLNEQFF. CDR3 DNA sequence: TGCGCCAGCAGCTTGGGGACTTTGAATGAGCAGTTCTTC. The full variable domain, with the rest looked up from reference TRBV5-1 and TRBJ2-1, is KAGVTQTPRYLIKTRGQQVTLSCSPISGHRSVSWYQQTPGQGLQFLFEYFSETQRNKGNFPGRFSGRQFSNSRSEMNVSTLELGDSALYLCASSLGTLNEQFFGPGTRLTVL.

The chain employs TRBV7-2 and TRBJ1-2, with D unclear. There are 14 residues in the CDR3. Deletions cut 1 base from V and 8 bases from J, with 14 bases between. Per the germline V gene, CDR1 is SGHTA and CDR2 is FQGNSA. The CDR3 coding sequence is TGTGCCAGCAGCTTAGATCGAGGCATACAGGGCTACACCTTC. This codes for CASSLDRGIQGYTF.

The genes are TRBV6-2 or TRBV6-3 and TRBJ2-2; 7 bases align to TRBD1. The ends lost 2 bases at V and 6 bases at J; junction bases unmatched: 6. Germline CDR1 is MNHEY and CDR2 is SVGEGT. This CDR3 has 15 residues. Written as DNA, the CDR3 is TGTGCCAGCAGTTACGGGCAGGGGGTTTCCGGGGAGCTGTTTTTT. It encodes CASSYGQGVSGELFF.

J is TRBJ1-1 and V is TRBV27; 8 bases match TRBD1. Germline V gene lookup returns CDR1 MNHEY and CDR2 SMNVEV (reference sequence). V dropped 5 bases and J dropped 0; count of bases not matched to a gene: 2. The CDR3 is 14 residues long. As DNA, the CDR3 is TGTGCCAGCAGTGACAGGGGCATGAACACTGAAGCTTTCTTT. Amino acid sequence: CASSDRGMNTEAFF.

CDR3 in amino acids: CASSVDRVLVTQYF. CDR3 coding DNA: TGTGCCAGCAGCGTGGACAGGGTGCTTGTTACGCAGTATTTT. The chain combines TRBV7-2 with TRBJ2-3, with 8 positions matching TRBD1. Germline CDR1 SGHTA, CDR2 FQGNSA. The J segment lost 8 bases and the V segment lost 5 bases, leaving 9 bases of the junction unmatched. CDR3 length equals 14 residues.

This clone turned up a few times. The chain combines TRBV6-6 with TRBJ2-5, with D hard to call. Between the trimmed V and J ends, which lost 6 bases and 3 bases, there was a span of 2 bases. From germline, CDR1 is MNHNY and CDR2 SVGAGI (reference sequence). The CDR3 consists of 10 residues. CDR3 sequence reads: CASREETQYF. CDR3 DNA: TGTGCCAGCAGAGAAGAGACCCAGTACTTC.

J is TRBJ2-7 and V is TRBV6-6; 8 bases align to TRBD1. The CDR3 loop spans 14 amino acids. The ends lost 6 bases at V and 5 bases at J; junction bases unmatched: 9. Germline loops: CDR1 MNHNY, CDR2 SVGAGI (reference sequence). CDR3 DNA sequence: TGTGCCAGCAGCCGGACAGGGCGACTCCACGAGCAGTACTTC. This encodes CASSRTGRLHEQYF.

The CDR3 here is CATSVGGQETQYF. The CDR3 DNA follows: TGTGCCACCAGTGTTGGGGGACAAGAGACCCAGTACTTC. The chain links TRBV24-1 to TRBJ2-5, with D perhaps TRBD1 or TRBD2 (5 bases each). V lost 5 bases, J lost 2 bases, and 8 bases lay in between. Germline values: CDR1 KGHDR, CDR2 SFDVKD. This CDR3 spans 13 amino acids.

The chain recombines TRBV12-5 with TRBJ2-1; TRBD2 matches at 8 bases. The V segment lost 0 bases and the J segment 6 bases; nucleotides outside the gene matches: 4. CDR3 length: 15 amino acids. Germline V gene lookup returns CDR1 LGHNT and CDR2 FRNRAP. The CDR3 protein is CASGLVAGVVNEQFF. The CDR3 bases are TGTGCTAGTGGTTTGGTAGCGGGAGTTGTCAATGAGCAGTTCTTC.

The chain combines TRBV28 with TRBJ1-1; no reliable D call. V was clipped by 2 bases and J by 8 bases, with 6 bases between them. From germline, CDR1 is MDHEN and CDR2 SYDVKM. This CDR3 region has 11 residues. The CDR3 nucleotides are TGTGCCAGCAGTTTAGGCAGAGAAGCTTTCTTT. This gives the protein CASSLGREAFF.

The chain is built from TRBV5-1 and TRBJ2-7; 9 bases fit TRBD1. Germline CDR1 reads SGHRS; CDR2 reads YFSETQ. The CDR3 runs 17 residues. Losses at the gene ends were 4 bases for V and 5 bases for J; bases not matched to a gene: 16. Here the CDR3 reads CASSPRPLGDRAHEQYF. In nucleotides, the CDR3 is TGCGCCAGCAGCCCTAGACCCCTAGGGGACAGGGCTCACGAGCAGTACTTC.

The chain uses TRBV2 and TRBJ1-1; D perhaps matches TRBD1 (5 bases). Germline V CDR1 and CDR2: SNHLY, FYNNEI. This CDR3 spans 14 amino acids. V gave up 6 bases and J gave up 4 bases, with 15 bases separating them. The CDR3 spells CASRQGTRGTEAFF. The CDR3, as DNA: TGTGCCAGCAGGCAAGGGACCCGGGGCACTGAAGCTTTCTTT.

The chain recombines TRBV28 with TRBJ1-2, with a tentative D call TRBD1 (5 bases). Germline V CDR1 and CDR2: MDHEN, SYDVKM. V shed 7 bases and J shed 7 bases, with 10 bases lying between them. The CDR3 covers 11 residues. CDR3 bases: TGTGCCAGCACCGCGGGGGGTGGCTACACCTTC. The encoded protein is CASTAGGGYTF.

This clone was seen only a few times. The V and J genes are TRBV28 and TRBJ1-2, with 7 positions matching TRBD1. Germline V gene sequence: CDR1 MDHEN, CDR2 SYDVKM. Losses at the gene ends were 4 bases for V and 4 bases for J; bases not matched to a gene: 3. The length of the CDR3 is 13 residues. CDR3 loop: CASSSGQRYGYTF. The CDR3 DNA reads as TGTGCCAGCAGTTCGGGACAGCGCTATGGCTACACCTTC.

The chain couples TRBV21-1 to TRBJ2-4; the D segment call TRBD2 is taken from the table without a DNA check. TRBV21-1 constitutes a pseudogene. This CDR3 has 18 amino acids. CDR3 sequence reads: CASSARGRRQLAKNIQYF. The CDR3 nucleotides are TGTGCCAGCAGCGCCCGGGGAAGGAGACAACTAGCCAAAAACATTCAGTACTTC.

The CDR3 loop is CASSPRWSGRSNEQFF. For the CDR3, the DNA is TGTGCCAGCAGCCCCCGTTGGAGCGGGAGGTCTAATGAGCAGTTCTTC. The V and J genes are TRBV11-2 and TRBJ2-1; 9 bases are a match to TRBD2. The germline V gene encodes CDR1 SGHAT and CDR2 FQNNGV. With 5 bases clipped from V and 7 bases from J, the junction kept 12 bases outside the gene matches. This CDR3 contains 16 residues.

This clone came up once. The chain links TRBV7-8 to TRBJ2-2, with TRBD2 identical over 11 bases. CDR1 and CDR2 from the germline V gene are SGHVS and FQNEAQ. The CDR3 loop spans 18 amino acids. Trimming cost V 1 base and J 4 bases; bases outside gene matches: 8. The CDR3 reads CASSLGKTSGSFTGELFF. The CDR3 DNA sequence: TGTGCCAGCAGCTTAGGAAAAACTAGCGGGAGTTTCACCGGGGAGCTGTTTTTT.